This T cell receptor (beta chain) was observed in a study of blood T cell repertoires in COVID-19. Study background: The cDNA or gDNA used as material had been derived from T cells, B-cell-depleted T cells, or PBMCs.

Methods used by the authors: It was from reference gene primer amplification that nucleated cell counts were estimated. Sequencing used immunoSEQ multiplex PCR; TCRdb keeps in-frame clones, though not all of them. The V and J calls and clone size come from that table; D and trimming were worked out from the DNA. The profile shows about 130,000 clones, more than 70% of them singletons. Followed over time, Seattle patients had been enrolled while infection was active. Germline CDR1 reads MNHEY; CDR2 reads SMNVEV (reference sequence). The CDR3 totals 16 residues. V lost 4 bases, J lost 0 bases, and 7 bases stayed unmatched.

The sequence came from a woman at least 80 years old with COVID-19, enrolled during active disease. The material sequenced was peripheral blood. The chain recombines TRBV27 with TRBJ1-2, with 8 bases fitting TRBD1. CDR3 in DNA: TGTGCCAGCAGTTATTCCACAGGGGGGGCTAACTATGGCTACACCTTC. Translation gives CASSYSTGGANYGYTF.